This T cell receptor (beta chain) derives from a study of human T cells and chemical hapten exposure (dated by TCRdb to 2020 to 2022). A note on the overall study: For sensitization, 2% DPC in acetone was applied to a roughly 2 cm by roughly 2 cm area of upper inner arm skin. In alopecia patients, the study followed how the peripheral blood TCR repertoire changed in vivo over primary and secondary sensitization to diphenylcyclopropenone (DPC), a hapten. Twenty-nine alopecia patients provided blood for TCR sequencing at one to four time points (pre-sensitization, 2, 6 and 24 weeks). Weekly therapeutic DPC doses were additionally applied to the scalp of patients throughout the roughly 26-week study period. Alopecia areata with under or over 50% scalp involvement, alopecia totalis and alopecia universalis were represented in the patient cohort, which was mostly female. Blood was sampled from patients pre-sensitization (week 0) and at 2, 6 and about 24 weeks after DPC sensitization. Libraries were combined into a pool for sequencing, and differences in TCR yield between samples came mainly from small differences in library volumes within the pool. Patch testing on the upper back used Finn chambers containing 0.01% DPC, with scoring done after 6 days according to International Contact Dermatitis Research Group standards. Overall study outcomes, separate from this receptor: Because all patients had alopecia, a presumed autoimmune disease, the immune response of the patients might differ from that of healthy individuals. A positive correlation was found between the number of PT1 expanded TCRs and patch test score, with significance reached at thresholds 8, 16 and 32 but not 4. Expanded TCRs formed significantly more large CDR3 similarity clusters than pre-sensitization or healthy control sets, consistent with antigen-driven responses. After repeated subsampling, the strength of the expansion versus patch-test correlation and the threshold at which it became significant changed. DPC sensitization did not change how many TCRs were above 1 in 1000 frequency, and no evidence was found of alterations in global repertoire structure.

Library generation was performed with RACE. For sequencing, a NextSeq 500 was employed. During library preparation, unique molecular identifiers were attached to individual cDNA molecules so that TCRs could be counted quantitatively and reproducibly. For every blood RNA sample, sequencing covered both the TCR alpha and TCR beta chains. As for how the authors treated the data: Samples had a median of about 96,000 TCRs, with a range from about 23,224 to 750,000. The Decombinator software suite was used to annotate the V, J and CDR3 of the TCR reads. For PS versus PT1 abundance plots, all samples were subsampled to the same number of TCRs (28,000). TCRs were defined as expanded if absent before sensitization and observed at least eight times at the 2-week time point. The public sequencing data were trimmed at Q25 with fastp and processed into clonotypes with MiXCR by TCRdb, which kept only in-frame beta chains. Each entry is one CDR3 protein sequence, shown with its most common DNA and genes. These V and J calls rely on TCRdb rather than the paper's analysis. This sample lists some 400,000 distinct CDR3 sequences; 4% to 6% were detected once. The ten most abundant clones make up around 2.6% of the sample.

From the germline V gene, CDR1 is SQVTM and CDR2 is ANQGSEA. V is shortened by 7 bases, J by 4 bases, and the region joining them spans 8 bases. From cysteine to phenylalanine, the CDR3 is 11 amino acids long. Of all the DNA, just the CDR3 is kept, 33 bases in frame from base 1. Reading the label with the study, this specimen's time point is: pre-sensitization, week 0. The sample's treatment or condition label, decoded: therapeutic diphenylcyclopropenone sensitization with weekly scalp DPC. At each patch-test visit, blood was drawn before the patch test was applied. Patients were eligible if aged 18 to 70, diagnosed with alopecia and judged suitable for DPC therapy, and pregnant patients were excluded. Total RNA was extracted from unfractionated whole blood that had been collected in Tempus Blood RNA tubes. This clonotype showed up just a few times. Its antigen remains unidentified. No base-level quality is on record; no much larger clone is a single base apart.

The material sequenced was whole blood, taken in connection with sensitization to the hapten diphenylcyclopropenone (DPC). The chain employs TRBV29-1 and TRBJ2-1, with no reliable assignment of the D segment. The clonotype comes from a woman in her fifties or sixties with alopecia areata. Some clones in this sample may be carry-over from other donors' samples. The nucleotide sequence is TGCAGCGGCCGAGCTTACAATGAGCAGTTCTTC. Its amino acids are CSGRAYNEQFF.